This TCR beta chain was found in a study of blood T cell repertoires in COVID-19. V lost 2 bases to trimming and J lost 1 base, with 8 bases between them. The CDR3 runs to 14 residues. Germline loops: CDR1 SGHNT, CDR2 YENEEA. In the study's own analysis: Amplifying reference gene primers gave estimates of nucleated cell counts. Repertoires were generated with immunoSEQ multiplex PCR, while TCRdb's copy carries only in-frame clones and drops some. V, J and clone size derive from that table, while D and trimming were established from the DNA sequence. The sample yields about 430,000 clones, around nine tenths seen once. Seattle-derived patients entered the study during active infection and were followed longitudinally.

The V and J genes are TRBV11-3 and TRBJ2-5; the D is unclear. The sequenced material came from peripheral blood. The receptor was isolated from a man younger than 35 with COVID-19, enrolled during active disease. CDR3 in DNA: TGTGCCAGCAGCTTAATGACGGGCCAAGAGACCCAGTACTTC. Translating gives CASSLMTGQETQYF. Full variable domain (rest looked up from reference TRBV11-3 and TRBJ2-5): EAGVVQSPRYKIIEKKQPVAFWCNPISGHNTLYWYLQNLGQGPELLIRYENEEAVDDSQLPKDRFSAERLKGVDSTLKIQPAELGDSAVYLCASSLMTGQETQYFGPGTRLLVL.